This T cell receptor (beta chain) appears in the sequencing data of a study of blood T cell repertoires in COVID-19. Study-wide background: Sites in the United States, Italy and Spain provided acute and convalescent COVID-19 samples.

The data were produced by immunoSEQ multiplex PCR, yet TCRdb's version contains in-frame clones alone and is incomplete. In the table there are under 250,000 clones, 88% of which are singletons. V dropped 4 bases and J dropped 3; count of bases not matched to a gene: 6. CDR3 length equals 15 residues. Germline V gene lookup returns CDR1 SGHTA and CDR2 FQGNSA. The sequenced sample was peripheral blood. The chain carries TRBV7-2 and TRBJ1-5; TRBD1 matches at 7 bases. The sequence was obtained from a man aged 45-65 years with COVID-19, enrolled during active disease. CDR3 protein: CASSSQTGNNQPQHF. DNA of the CDR3: TGTGCCAGCAGCTCCCAGACAGGGAACAATCAGCCCCAGCATTTT.